These 28 T cell receptor beta chains came from one sample sequenced in a study of shared clonotypes between healthy human individuals. The protocol was immunoSEQ multiplex PCR, while the TCRdb copy is restricted to in-frame clones and leaves out a portion. The table lists around 640,000 clones, 90% to 97% of them singletons. Naive CD8 cells comprised CD45RO-negative, CCR7-positively selected cells, excluding terminally differentiated effector memory CD45RA+ cells. What was sequenced was naive CD8+ T cells sorted from blood. The receptors originated from a woman in her twenties or thirties in good health.

This CDR3 is CASSGQGFNEQYF. CDR3 nucleotides: TGTGCCAGCAGCGGACAGGGGTTCAACGAGCAGTACTTC. The chain carries TRBV9 and TRBJ2-7, with 8 bases identical to TRBD1. V shed 3 bases, J shed 5 bases, and the junction held 4 bases outside the gene matches. This CDR3 is built from 13 residues. Germline V gene data show CDR1 as SGDLS and CDR2 as YYNGEE.

About this clone: At the DNA level, this CDR3 is encoded by other sequences in the same sample as well. This chain connects TRBV11-2 to TRBJ2-7; no clear D gene. The CDR3 consists of 11 residues. Deletions cut 5 bases from V and 7 bases from J, with 9 bases between. The germline gives CDR1 SGHAT, CDR2 FQNNGV. CDR3 nucleotides: TGTGCCAGCAGCCTGGTTGGGGAGCAGTACTTC. Translating gives CASSLVGEQYF.

This clone was seen once. The rearrangement links TRBV19 to TRBJ2-6, with no clear D. V was trimmed by 5 bases and J by 1 base, leaving 12 bases between them. CDR1 LNHDA and CDR2 SQIVND come from the germline V gene (reference sequence). The CDR3 extends over 16 amino acids. This chain's CDR3 is CASSPPFGSGANVLTF. The DNA for the CDR3 is TGTGCCAGTAGTCCGCCTTTTGGTTCTGGGGCCAACGTCCTGACTTTC.

V is TRBV7-9 and J is TRBJ2-4; 7 bases fit TRBD2. CDR1 is SEHNR and CDR2 is FQNEAQ in the germline V gene (reference sequence). This CDR3 region has 16 residues. V was clipped by 3 bases and J by 0 bases; unmatched bases: 5. The CDR3 region has the DNA TGTGCCAGCAGCTTTCCTAGCGGTCTAGCCAAAAACATTCAGTACTTC. Its protein product is CASSFPSGLAKNIQYF.

The chain links TRBV27 to TRBJ2-1; TRBD2 matches 7 bases. Per germline, CDR1 MNHEY and CDR2 SMNVEV (reference sequence). This CDR3 has 14 residues. J lost 4 bases, V lost 5 bases, and 5 bases had no gene match. CDR3 nucleotide sequence: TGTGCCAGCAGTCGAGCTAGCGGATACAATGAGCAGTTCTTC. Encoded protein: CASSRASGYNEQFF.

The rearrangement uses TRBV5-6 and TRBJ2-1, with 8 positions matching TRBD2. Germline V gene lookup returns CDR1 SGHDT and CDR2 YYEEEE. This CDR3 spans 12 amino acids. The V gene end was trimmed by 3 bases and the J gene end by 10 bases; junction bases not matched to a gene: 3. CDR3: CASSWGLGEQFF. Written as DNA, the CDR3 is TGTGCCAGCAGCTGGGGACTAGGAGAGCAGTTCTTC.

This chain joins TRBV5-4 and TRBJ2-3, with unresolved D. The CDR3 is 12 amino acids. Trimming pared 7 bases from V and 1 base from J, leaving 7 bases between. Germline V gives CDR1 SGHNT, CDR2 YYREEE (reference sequence). This CDR3 reads CASFERTDTQYF. The CDR3 nucleotides are TGTGCCAGCTTCGAACGCACAGATACGCAGTATTTT.

The J gene is TRBJ2-7, the V gene TRBV9, with 8 bases that match TRBD1. CDR1 and CDR2 (germline): SGDLS, YYNGEE. Trimming took 4 bases from V and 1 from J; bases not matched to a gene: 7. The CDR3 spans 15 residues. The CDR3 coding sequence is TGTGCCAGCAGCCCCACGGGACAGGTATCCTACGAGCAGTACTTC. Its translation is CASSPTGQVSYEQYF.

The CDR3 here is CASSLSQRGNEQFF. CDR3 coding DNA: TGTGCCAGCAGCTTGAGCCAACGGGGCAATGAGCAGTTCTTC. This rearrangement joins TRBV5-6 to TRBJ2-1; D possibly corresponds to TRBD2 (5 bases). V lost 1 base, J lost 6 bases, and 11 bases lay in between. This CDR3 contains 14 residues. The germline V gene has CDR1 SGHDT and CDR2 YYEEEE. Combining the CDR3 with reference TRBV5-6 and TRBJ2-1 gives the whole variable domain DAGVTQSPTHLIKTRGQQVTLRCSPKSGHDTVSWYQQALGQGPQFIFQYYEEEERQRGNFPDRFSGHQFPNYSSELNVNALLLGDSALYLCASSLSQRGNEQFFGPGTRLTVL.

The chain employs TRBV6-1 and TRBJ2-7, with TRBD1 identical over 8 bases. After removal of 1 base from V and 5 bases from J, the junction contained 7 bases not matched to a gene. Germline V CDR1 and CDR2: MNHNS, SASEGT. The CDR3 is made up of 15 amino acids. The DNA of the CDR3 is TGTGCCAGCAGTGAAGAGCAGGGGGCGCCGGACGAGCAGTACTTC. It yields the protein CASSEEQGAPDEQYF.

On this clone itself: The same CDR3 is also encoded by other DNA sequences in this sample. The V gene is TRBV27, the J gene TRBJ1-4; 9 bases are a match to TRBD1. This CDR3 is 14 amino acids long. Germline CDR1 is MNHEY and CDR2 is SMNVEV (reference sequence). The V and J ends lost 3 bases and 7 bases, in that order; junction bases with no gene match: 3. The chain's CDR3 is CASSFRQGGEKLFF. The CDR3 region has the DNA TGTGCCAGCAGTTTCCGACAGGGGGGTGAAAAACTGTTTTTT.

The chain combines TRBV5-6 with TRBJ2-3; a weak D match, TRBD1 (6 bases). CDR1 is SGHDT and CDR2 is YYEEEE in the germline V gene. Between the trimmed V and J ends, which lost 0 bases and 3 bases, there was a span of 14 bases. This CDR3 is 16 amino acids long. The CDR3 region is CASSLEGHGETDTQYF. CDR3 bases: TGTGCCAGCAGCTTGGAGGGACACGGAGAAACAGATACGCAGTATTTT.

The rearrangement uses TRBV7-6 and TRBJ2-5, with 9 nucleotides matching TRBD1. The CDR3 extends over 19 amino acids. J lost 6 bases, V lost 1 base, and 18 bases had no gene match. Germline CDR1 and CDR2: SGHVS and FNYEAQ. The CDR3, as DNA: TGTGCCAGCAGCTTAGAGACAGGGGGGTGGTTGGAGGGGATCAAGACCCAGTACTTC. It is translated as CASSLETGGWLEGIKTQYF. The variable domain in full, with the rest retrieved from reference TRBV7-6 and TRBJ2-5, is GAGVSQSPRYKVTKRGQDVALRCDPISGHVSLYWYRQALGQGPEFLTYFNYEAQQDKSGLPNDRFSAERPEGSISTLTIQRTEQRDSAMYRCASSLETGGWLEGIKTQYFGPGTRLLVL.

The CDR3 sequence is CASSATQDFGRPYEQYF. Here the CDR3 DNA reads TGCGCCAGCAGTGCTACTCAAGACTTTGGCCGTCCCTACGAGCAGTACTTC. The chain couples TRBV5-1 to TRBJ2-7; D is unresolved. Trimming removed 5 bases from V and 2 bases from J, with 23 bases in between. In germline, CDR1 is SGHRS, CDR2 YFSETQ. This CDR3 is 17 amino acids long.

J is TRBJ2-7 and V is TRBV28; 9 positions match TRBD1. Germline trimming cut 6 bases from V and 2 bases from J; bases unmatched to any gene: 8. CDR1 MDHEN and CDR2 SYDVKM come from the germline V gene. There are 15 residues in the CDR3. In DNA, the CDR3 is TGTGCCAGCAGAGATGGGACAGGGAGCACCTACGAGCAGTACTTC. Protein sequence: CASRDGTGSTYEQYF.

The V gene is TRBV28, the J gene TRBJ2-1; D perhaps matches TRBD2 (6 bases). Germline V CDR1 and CDR2: MDHEN, SYDVKM. The CDR3 is 15 amino acids. V dropped 5 bases and J dropped 6 bases, with 17 bases sitting between them. In nucleotides, the CDR3 is TGTGCCAGCAGTCCAGCGGGCTCCCGGTCCAATGAGCAGTTCTTC. Translating gives CASSPAGSRSNEQFF.

The CDR3: CASTQREGLGLGEQYF. The CDR3 region has the DNA TGTGCCAGCACCCAGCGGGAGGGCCTAGGCCTCGGCGAGCAGTACTTC. The chain joins TRBV28 to TRBJ2-7; 10 bases map to TRBD2. The J segment lost 6 bases and the V segment lost 7 bases, leaving 15 bases of the junction unmatched. From germline, CDR1 is MDHEN and CDR2 SYDVKM. The CDR3 sequence is 16 residues long.

The chain uses TRBV7-9 and TRBJ2-2, with no clear D. The germline CDR1 and CDR2 sequences are SEHNR and FQNEAQ (reference sequence). This CDR3 spans 16 amino acids. Deletions cut 3 bases from V and 0 bases from J, with 11 bases between. The CDR3 DNA reads as TGTGCCAGCAGCTTTAGTCGAATCGCGAACACCGGGGAGCTGTTTTTT. As protein: CASSFSRIANTGELFF.

The chain joins TRBV5-8 to TRBJ1-2; D unresolved. Per the germline V gene, CDR1 is SGHTS and CDR2 is YDEGEE. Trimming took 4 bases from V and 1 from J, leaving 8 bases between them. The CDR3 sequence is 13 residues long. The CDR3 coding sequence is TGTGCCAGCAGCGCGATAGTTAACTATGGCTACACCTTC. Protein sequence: CASSAIVNYGYTF.

This chain uses TRBV11-2 with TRBJ2-4; D uncertain. V gave up 1 base and J gave up 6 bases, with 10 bases separating them. The CDR3 extends over 14 amino acids. CDR1 SGHAT and CDR2 FQNNGV come from the germline V gene. The CDR3 DNA is TGTGCCAGCAGCTTAGTGCCAGGTCCAAACATTCAGTACTTC. It codes for CASSLVPGPNIQYF.

This chain joins TRBV27 and TRBJ2-1; 11 nucleotides align to TRBD2. The CDR3 loop spans 15 amino acids. CDR1 is MNHEY and CDR2 is SMNVEV in the germline V gene (reference sequence). V lost 5 bases and J lost 8; bases outside the gene matches: 8. The CDR3: CASSPLAGGGDEQFF. The CDR3, as DNA: TGTGCCAGCAGTCCCCTAGCGGGAGGAGGTGATGAGCAGTTCTTC.

The rearrangement links TRBV5-6 to TRBJ2-5, with TRBD2 matching over 7 bases. The J call may be wrong; the DNA end is better matched by TRBJ2-7. Germline V gene lookup returns CDR1 SGHDT and CDR2 YYEEEE. This CDR3 is 14 amino acids long. CDR3 in DNA: TGTGCCAGCAGCCCGGGGGGTGACCTTTACGAGCAGTACTTC. This encodes CASSPGGDLYEQYF.

CDR3 amino acids: CASSEDGMGYEQYF. CDR3 nucleotide sequence: TGTGCCAGCAGTGAAGATGGGATGGGTTACGAGCAGTACTTC. The chain employs TRBV2 and TRBJ2-7; unclear D gene. The CDR3 totals 14 residues. Trimming stripped 1 base from V and 4 bases from J, with 11 bases between. The germline V gene has CDR1 SNHLY and CDR2 FYNNEI.

The table lists this clone with a count of one. The chain is built from TRBV10-3 and TRBJ2-5, with 8 nucleotides matching TRBD2. The CDR3 has 16 residues. CDR1 and CDR2 from the germline V gene are ENHRY and SYGVKD. V shed 3 bases and J 1 base; nucleotides not matched to a gene: 7. This CDR3 reads CAISDSSLAGQETQYF. DNA of the CDR3: TGTGCCATCAGTGATAGCTCCCTAGCGGGCCAAGAGACCCAGTACTTC.

This rearrangement joins TRBV11-2 to TRBJ2-7; unclear D gene. Trimming removed 5 bases from V and 4 bases from J, with 3 bases in between. Per germline, CDR1 SGHAT and CDR2 FQNNGV. This CDR3 has 10 residues. The CDR3 loop is CASSAYEQYF. CDR3 in DNA: TGTGCCAGCAGCGCATACGAGCAGTACTTC.

The chain has TRBV27 and TRBJ1-2; D uncertain. Germline CDR1 reads MNHEY; CDR2 reads SMNVEV (reference sequence). Trimming removed 6 bases at V and 2 bases at J, with 16 bases between. The CDR3 spans 15 residues. The CDR3 protein is CASSRIPQPNYGYTF. In DNA form, the CDR3 reads TGTGCCAGCAGCCGAATCCCGCAACCCAACTATGGCTACACCTTC.

The genes are TRBV5-1 and TRBJ2-1; TRBD2 aligns across 10 bases. Germline loops: CDR1 SGHRS, CDR2 YFSETQ. This CDR3 has 14 amino acids. After removal of 5 bases from V and 8 bases from J, the junction contained 7 bases not matched to a gene. CDR3 protein: CASRRSSGSHEQFF. The CDR3 DNA follows: TGCGCCAGCAGACGATCTAGCGGGAGCCATGAGCAGTTCTTC.

The rearrangement uses TRBV5-1 and TRBJ2-2, with TRBD1 matching over 7 bases. Germline V gene lookup returns CDR1 SGHRS and CDR2 YFSETQ. CDR3 size: 16 residues. V lost 1 base and J lost 2; bases outside the gene matches: 5. For the CDR3, the DNA is TGCGCCAGCAGCTTGCACAGGGGCGATAACACCGGGGAGCTGTTTTTT. Translating it yields CASSLHRGDNTGELFF. Combining the CDR3 with reference TRBV5-1 and TRBJ2-2 gives the whole variable domain KAGVTQTPRYLIKTRGQQVTLSCSPISGHRSVSWYQQTPGQGLQFLFEYFSETQRNKGNFPGRFSGRQFSNSRSEMNVSTLELGDSALYLCASSLHRGDNTGELFFGEGSRLTVL.